The 2 T cell receptor beta chains below come from one sample, sequenced in a study of shared clonotypes between healthy human individuals. Measured with immunoSEQ multiplex PCR; TCRdb has only the in-frame clones, and not every one. Here the sample spans about 380,000 clones, about 96% being singletons. Source material: memory CD8+ T cells sorted from blood. Noted subset: CD45RO+ cells pooled with CCR7-negative TemRA cells. The source of these receptors is a man younger than 40 in good health.

V gene TRBV7-2 combines with J gene TRBJ2-5; the match to TRBD2 covers 8 bases. This CDR3 spans 14 amino acids. The J segment lost 4 bases and the V segment lost 3 bases, leaving 4 bases of the junction unmatched. The germline CDR1 and CDR2 sequences are SGHTA and FQGNSA. This chain's CDR3 is CASSFRSGRETQYF. The CDR3 DNA is TGTGCCAGCAGCTTCAGGAGCGGGAGAGAGACCCAGTACTTC.

Written as DNA, the CDR3 is TGCGCCAGCAGCCCCCTGGTCCCAGATACGCAGTATTTT. This encodes CASSPLVPDTQYF. V and J are TRBV4-1 and TRBJ2-3; D uncertain. Germline lookup yields CDR1 MGHRA and CDR2 YSYEKL. The CDR3 loop spans 13 amino acids. Between the trimmed V and J ends, which lost 4 bases and 4 bases, there was a span of 9 bases.